The clone carrying this TCR beta chain was detected a few times. Its antigen is not known. Researchers barred patients who had uncontrolled infection, other autoimmune disease, pregnancy or lactation. Fresh peripheral blood, roughly 9.3 ml, was the source of the PBMCs. This record comes from a study of T cells in Graves' hyperthyroidism and ophthalmopathy. Broader study findings: Blood also showed most of the thyroid clonotypes that were expanded above 0.001.

Researchers took RNA transcripts and amplified the TCR beta CDR3 regions from them. A first-round RT-PCR of the TCR CDR3 used the HTBI primer set. TCRdb recomputed calls from the multiplex PCR reads with MiXCR, one row per CDR3 protein. The repertoire holds around 620,000 distinct CDR3 sequences, with roughly 16% as singletons. Germline V gene sequence: CDR1 MDHEN, CDR2 SYDVKM. Trimming pared 7 bases from V and 9 bases from J, leaving 12 bases between. The CDR3 contains 12 residues. Sequences were obtained from blood. V and J are TRBV28 and TRBJ2-2, with D hard to call. The sequence was collected from a young woman with Graves' hyperthyroidism. The CDR3 DNA sequence: TGTGCCAGCAACTCCCTCACGAGGGAGCTGTTTTTT. This codes for CASNSLTRELFF.